Detailed here is one TCR beta chain. Antigen: not known. This sample is drawn from a study of OX40 agonist ivuxolimab in advanced cancers. The study's findings and limits: Expansion of clones was among the lowest in partial responders at 0.1-3.0 mg/kg. Dose levels from 0.1 to 3.0 mg/kg saw CD4+ and CD8+ blood T cells expand clonally by week 6.

Germline values: CDR1 MNHNY, CDR2 SVGAGI (reference sequence). The CDR3 is 16 residues long. V was trimmed by 0 bases and J by 0 bases, leaving 10 bases between them. Only in-frame clones appear in the TCRdb table, and some are missing; sequencing was by immunoSEQ multiplex PCR. The table has around 40,000 clones, roughly 82% seen once. The chain links TRBV6-6 to TRBJ2-3, with TRBD2 as a possible D gene (6 bases). Sequenced here: CD4+ or CD8+ T cells sorted from blood, sampled in a trial of the OX40 agonist ivuxolimab. The TCR sequence derives from an adult with an advanced solid tumor such as melanoma, head and neck, liver or kidney cancer. The CDR3 DNA follows: TGTGCCAGCAGTTACTCAGTGGGAGGCAGCACAGATACGCAGTATTTT. Protein sequence: CASSYSVGGSTDTQYF.